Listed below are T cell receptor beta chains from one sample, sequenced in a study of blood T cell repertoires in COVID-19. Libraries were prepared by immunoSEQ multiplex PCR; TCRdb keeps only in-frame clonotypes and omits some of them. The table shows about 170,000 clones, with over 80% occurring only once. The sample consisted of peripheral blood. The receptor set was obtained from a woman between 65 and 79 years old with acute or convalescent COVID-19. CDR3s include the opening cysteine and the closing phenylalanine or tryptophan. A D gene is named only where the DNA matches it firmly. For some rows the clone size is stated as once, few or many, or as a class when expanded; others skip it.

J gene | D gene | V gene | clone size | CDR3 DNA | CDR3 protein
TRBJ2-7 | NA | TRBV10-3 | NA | TGTGCCATCAGGCAGGGGCTCGAGCAGTACTTC | CAIRQGLEQYF
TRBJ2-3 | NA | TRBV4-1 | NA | TGCGCCAGCAGCCGAAGCAAAAGCACAGATACGCAGTATTTT | CASSRSKSTDTQYF
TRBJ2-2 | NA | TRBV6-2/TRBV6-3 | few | TGTGCCAGCAGTTACCGCCCAGCGGCCTTAAGGACCGGGGAGCTGTTTTTT | CASSYRPAALRTGELFF
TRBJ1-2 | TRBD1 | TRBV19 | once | TGTGCCAGTAGCGATTCCCGGGACAGGGTCGGCTATGGCTACACCTTC | CASSDSRDRVGYGYTF
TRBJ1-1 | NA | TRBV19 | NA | TGTGCCAGTAGTAGACACCTAACAGGAGTGAACACTGAAGCTTTCTTT | CASSRHLTGVNTEAFF
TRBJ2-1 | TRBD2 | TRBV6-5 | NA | TGTGCCAGCAGTACTAGCGGGGGGGATTACAATGAGCAGTTCTTC | CASSTSGGDYNEQFF
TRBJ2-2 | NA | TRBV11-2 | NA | TGTGCCAGCAGCTTAGGAAGCTTGAACACCGGGGAGCTGTTTTTT | CASSLGSLNTGELFF
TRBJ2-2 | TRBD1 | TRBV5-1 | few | TGCGCCAGCAGCTTGGCCTTCGGGACAGGGGAGAACACCGGGGAGCTGTTTTTT | CASSLAFGTGENTGELFF
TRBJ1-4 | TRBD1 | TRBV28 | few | TGTGCCAGCAGTCCCGGCGGGACAGGGGATGAAAAACTGTTTTTT | CASSPGGTGDEKLFF
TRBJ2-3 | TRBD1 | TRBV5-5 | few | TGTGCCAGCAGCTCATTGGGACAGAGATCAGATACGCAGTATTTT | CASSSLGQRSDTQYF
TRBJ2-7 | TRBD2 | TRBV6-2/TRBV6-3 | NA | TGTGCCAGCAGTTCCCCTCAAACTCGTCCGAGGACTAGTCAAGCCCACGAGCAGTACTTC | CASSSPQTRPRTSQAHEQYF
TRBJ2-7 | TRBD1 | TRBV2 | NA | TGTGCCAGCTCCGGACAGGCTCTCTCCTACGAGCAGTACTTC | CASSGQALSYEQYF
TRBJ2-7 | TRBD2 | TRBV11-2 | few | TGTGCCAGCAGCGCTGGACTAGCGGGAGTTAACGAGCAGTACTTC | CASSAGLAGVNEQYF
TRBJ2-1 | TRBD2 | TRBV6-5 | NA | TGTGCCAGCCGGCTAGCGGACCTCTACAATGAGCAGTTCTTC | CASRLADLYNEQFF
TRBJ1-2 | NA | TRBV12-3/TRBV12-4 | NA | TGTGCCAGCAGTTTAGGGAGATATGGCTACACCTTC | CASSLGRYGYTF
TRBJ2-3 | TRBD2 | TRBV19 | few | TGTGCCAGTAGTATTGGCGGGGGTCCGGCGGATACGCAGTATTTT | CASSIGGGPADTQYF
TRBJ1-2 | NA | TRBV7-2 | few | TGTGCCAGCAGCTTAGTTGCGGGAGGAGTCCATGGCTACACCTTC | CASSLVAGGVHGYTF
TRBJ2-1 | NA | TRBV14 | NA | TGTGCCAGCAGCCTAAGGGGGGGAAATGAGCAGTTCTTC | CASSLRGGNEQFF
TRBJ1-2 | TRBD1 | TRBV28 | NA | TGTGCCAGCAGTTCGCCACAGGGGGCGTCCCGGGGCTACACCTTC | CASSSPQGASRGYTF
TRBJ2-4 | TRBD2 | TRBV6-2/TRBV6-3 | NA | TGTGCCAGCAGTTCCCTTAGCGGGAGCGGGAACATTCAGTACTTC | CASSSLSGSGNIQYF
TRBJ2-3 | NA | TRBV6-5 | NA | TGTGCCAGCAGTTCCCTCCAACGGGGGGATACGCAGTATTTT | CASSSLQRGDTQYF
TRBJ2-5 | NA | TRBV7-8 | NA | TGTGCCAGCAGCAAACTAGTTTCCCAAGAGACCCAGTACTTC | CASSKLVSQETQYF
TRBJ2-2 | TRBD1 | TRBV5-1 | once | TGCGCCAGCAGCCGGACAGGGGAGGTCGGAACCGGGGAGCTGTTTTTT | CASSRTGEVGTGELFF
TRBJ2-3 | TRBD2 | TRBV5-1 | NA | TGCGCCAGCAGTTCGACTACTAGCGGCCGCTCCTTCGGCACAGATACGCAGTATTTT | CASSSTTSGRSFGTDTQYF
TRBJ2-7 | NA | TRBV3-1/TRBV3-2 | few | TGTGCCAGCAGCCAAGATGTGGACAGTCCCTACGAGCAGTACTTC | CASSQDVDSPYEQYF
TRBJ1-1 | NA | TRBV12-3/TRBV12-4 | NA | TGTGCCAGCTTGCGCACAGGGTACGCAGCTTTCTTT | CASLRTGYAAFF
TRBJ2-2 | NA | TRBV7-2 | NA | TGTGCCAGCAGAACAGAACCCGGCTTGAACACCGGGGAGCTGTTTTTT | CASRTEPGLNTGELFF
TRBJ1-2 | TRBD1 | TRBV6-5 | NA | TGTGCCAGCACCCGACAGGGGGGAAACTATGGCTACACCTTC | CASTRQGGNYGYTF
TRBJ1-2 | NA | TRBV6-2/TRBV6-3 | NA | TGTGCCAGCAGTTTCGGGGGATCTACTGGCTACACCTTC | CASSFGGSTGYTF
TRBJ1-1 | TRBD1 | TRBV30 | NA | TGTGCCTTAGGACAGGGGGGTTTGAACACTGAAGCTTTCTTT | CALGQGGLNTEAFF
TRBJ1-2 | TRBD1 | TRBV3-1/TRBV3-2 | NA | TGTGCCAGCAGCCTCCCAGGGGGGCCCTATGGCTACACCTTC | CASSLPGGPYGYTF
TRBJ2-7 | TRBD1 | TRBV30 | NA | TGTGCCTGGGCAAGACAGGGGGGCTCCTACGAGCAGTACTTC | CAWARQGGSYEQYF
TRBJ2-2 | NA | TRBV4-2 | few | TGTGCCAGCAGCCAAGATTTGAAGAGCGGGGAGCTGTTTTTT | CASSQDLKSGELFF
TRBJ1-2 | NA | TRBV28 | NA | TGTGCCAGCAGTTCCCCCGATCTTTCCAGAGGGATCTATGGCTACACCTTC | CASSSPDLSRGIYGYTF
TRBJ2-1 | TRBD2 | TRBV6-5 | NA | TGTGCCAGCAGTTACTGGACTAGCGGGAGAGATGAGCAGTTCTTC | CASSYWTSGRDEQFF
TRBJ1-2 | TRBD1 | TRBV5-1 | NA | TGCGCCAGCAGCTTGGAAGCGACAGGGGGGATTAATCGGGCCTTC | CASSLEATGGINRAF
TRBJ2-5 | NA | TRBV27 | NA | TGTGCCAGCACTCCGAACTGGCAGGGGGGCGGAGAGACCCAGTACTTC | CASTPNWQGGGETQYF
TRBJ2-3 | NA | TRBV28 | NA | TGTGCCAGCAGTTTACCCACGTCGACAGGCCGAAACACAGATACGCAGTATTTT | CASSLPTSTGRNTDTQYF
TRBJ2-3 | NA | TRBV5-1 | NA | TGCGCCAGCAGCTTGGGCGCCACAGCAATCACAGATACGCAGTATTTT | CASSLGATAITDTQYF
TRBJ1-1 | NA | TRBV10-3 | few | TGTGCCATCAAAGCAGGGGCGGACACTGAAGCTTTCTTT | CAIKAGADTEAFF
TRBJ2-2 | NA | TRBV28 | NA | TGTGCCAGCAGTCTCCTTAGGACATTATTCGGGGAGCTGTTTTTT | CASSLLRTLFGELFF